The source of this TCR beta chain is a study of untreated major depressive disorder. The protocol was immunoSEQ multiplex PCR, while the TCRdb copy is restricted to in-frame clones and leaves out a portion. The sample yields under 25,000 clones, roughly 90% seen once. Magnetic negative selection enriched CD4+ T cells from thawed PBMCs. Typically 90% to 95% of enriched cells were CD4+. Input material: CD4+ T cells from PBMCs. The receptor was derived from a middle-aged woman with major depressive disorder.

CDR3 bases: TGTGCCTGGAGTGTAAGGTCAACTGAAGCTTTCTTT. Translated: CAWSVRSTEAFF. The rearrangement joins TRBV30 to TRBJ1-1, with D unresolved. V lost 0 bases, J lost 5 bases, and 7 bases lay in between. The CDR3 extends over 12 amino acids. CDR1 is GTSNPN, CDR2 SVGIG, per germline (reference sequence).